This passage covers 7 T cell receptor beta chains from one sample sequenced in a study of T cells expressing NK-cell markers. For each CDR3 protein, TCRdb gives one entry from its re-call of the 5' RACE reads, without DNA. This table lists about 170,000 distinct CDR3 sequences. The source material was blood T cells: a sorted CD56 or NKG2C T cell subset, CD4+ or CD8+ T cells, or bulk PBMC T cells (not recorded which). These receptors were collected from a man aged 18-70 years in good health.

The V and J genes are TRBV30 and TRBJ2-1; no DNA is available, so the TRBD2 call from TCRdb remains unchecked. This CDR3 is built from 16 residues. Germline V gene sequence: CDR1 GTSNPN, CDR2 SVGIG (reference sequence). The CDR3 protein is CAWSPNPAGGYNEQFF.

This chain links TRBV2 with TRBJ2-3; there is no DNA to check the TCRdb D call of TRBD2. Per the germline V gene, CDR1 is SNHLY and CDR2 is FYNNEI. The CDR3 has 17 amino acids. This CDR3 is CASSGLAGSGSTDTQYF. The complete variable domain, with remaining parts taken from reference TRBV2 and TRBJ2-3, reads EPEVTQTPSHQVTQMGQEVILRCVPISNHLYFYWYRQILGQKVEFLVSFYNNEISEKSEIFDDQFSVERPDGSNFTLKIRSTKLEDSAMYFCASSGLAGSGSTDTQYFGPGTRLTVL.

The V and J genes are TRBV12-3 or TRBV12-4 and TRBJ2-3; TCRdb lists TRBD1, though no DNA is available to test this call. This CDR3 contains 16 residues. The CDR3 sequence is CASSSIRDRVKDTQYF.

CDR3 residues: CASSLSGLAGAYNEQFF. The chain is built from TRBV27 and TRBJ2-1; TCRdb selects TRBD2, and the lack of DNA leaves this call unchecked. This CDR3 is 17 amino acids long. Germline CDR1 is MNHEY and CDR2 is SMNVEV (reference sequence).

The chain uses TRBV5-6 and TRBJ2-1; without DNA, the TCRdb call of TRBD1 cannot be checked. This CDR3 is built from 13 residues. Germline CDR1 SGHDT, CDR2 YYEEEE. CDR3 residues: CASSLGTGSEQFF. The variable domain in full, with the rest retrieved from reference TRBV5-6 and TRBJ2-1, is DAGVTQSPTHLIKTRGQQVTLRCSPKSGHDTVSWYQQALGQGPQFIFQYYEEEERQRGNFPDRFSGHQFPNYSSELNVNALLLGDSALYLCASSLGTGSEQFFGPGTRLTVL.

The V gene is TRBV20-1, the J gene TRBJ2-7; lacking DNA, the TRBD2 call made by TCRdb goes unchecked. CDR3 length: 17 residues. Germline lookup yields CDR1 DFQATT and CDR2 SNEGSKA (reference sequence). CDR3 sequence: CSAGGICSTSGKYEQYF.

CDR3 residues: CASSKPSERTDTQYF. The J gene is TRBJ2-3, the V gene TRBV7-9. Germline V gene sequence: CDR1 SEHNR, CDR2 FQNEAQ (reference sequence). The CDR3 loop spans 15 amino acids.